This T cell receptor beta chain was sequenced in a study of OX40 agonist ivuxolimab in advanced cancers. Background on the study: Given to patients was ivuxolimab, an agonistic anti-OX40 (CD134) antibody.

Study findings and constraints: Among the lowest levels of clonal expansion were found in partial responders at 0.1-3.0 mg/kg. On average, a greater number of expanded clones characterised CD8+ T cells relative to CD4+. Not determined was the antigen specificity of the expanded peripheral T cells.

Per the germline V gene, CDR1 is SGHDN and CDR2 is FVKESK. The CDR3 spans 17 residues. Trimming pared 4 bases from V and 3 bases from J, leaving 20 bases between. Notes on this clone: Antigen specificity is unknown.

TCRdb keeps only in-frame clones here, not all; method: immunoSEQ multiplex PCR. The table shows approximately 89,000 clones, with 87% occurring only once. The receptor's source is an adult with an advanced solid tumor such as melanoma, head and neck, liver or kidney cancer. The rearrangement links TRBV14 to TRBJ2-3; tentatively, D is TRBD2 (5 bases). Sequenced here: CD4+ or CD8+ T cells sorted from blood, sampled in a trial of the OX40 agonist ivuxolimab. CDR3 loop: CASSLPTAVGSTDTQYF. The CDR3 DNA reads as TGTGCCAGCAGCCTACCAACGGCAGTGGGGAGTACAGATACGCAGTATTTT.